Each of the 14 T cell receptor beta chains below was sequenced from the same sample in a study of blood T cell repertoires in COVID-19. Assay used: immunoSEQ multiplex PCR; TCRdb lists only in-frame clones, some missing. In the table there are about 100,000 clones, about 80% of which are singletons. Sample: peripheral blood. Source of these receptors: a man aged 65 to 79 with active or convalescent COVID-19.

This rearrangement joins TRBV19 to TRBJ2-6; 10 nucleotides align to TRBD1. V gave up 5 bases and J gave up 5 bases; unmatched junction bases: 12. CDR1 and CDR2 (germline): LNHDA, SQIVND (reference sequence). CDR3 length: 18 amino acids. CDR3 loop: CASSPRGQGESRANVLTF. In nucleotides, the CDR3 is TGTGCCAGTAGTCCCCGAGGACAGGGGGAATCGAGGGCCAACGTCCTGACTTTC.

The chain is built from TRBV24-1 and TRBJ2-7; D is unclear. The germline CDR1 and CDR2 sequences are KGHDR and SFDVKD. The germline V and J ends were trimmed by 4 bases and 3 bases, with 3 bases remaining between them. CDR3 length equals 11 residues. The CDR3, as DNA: TGTGCCACCAGTGACCGCTACGAGCAGTACTTC. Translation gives CATSDRYEQYF.

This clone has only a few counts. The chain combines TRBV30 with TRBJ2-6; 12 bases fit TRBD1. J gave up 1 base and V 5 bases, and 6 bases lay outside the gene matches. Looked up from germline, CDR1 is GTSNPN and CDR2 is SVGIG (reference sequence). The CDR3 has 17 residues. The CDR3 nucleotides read TGTGCCTGGTACCGGGACAGGGGGCGTTCTGGGGCCAACGTCCTGACTTTC. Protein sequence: CAWYRDRGRSGANVLTF. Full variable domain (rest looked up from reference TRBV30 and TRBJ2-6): SQTIHQWPATLVQPVGSPLSLECTVEGTSNPNLYWYRQAAGRGLQLLFYSVGIGQISSEVPQNLSASRPQDRQFILSSKKLLLSDSGFYLCAWYRDRGRSGANVLTFGAGSRLTVL.

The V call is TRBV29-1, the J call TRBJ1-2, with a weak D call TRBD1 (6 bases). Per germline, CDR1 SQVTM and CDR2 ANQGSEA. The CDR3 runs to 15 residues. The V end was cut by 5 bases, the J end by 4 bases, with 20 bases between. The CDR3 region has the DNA TGCAGCGTTCCTCAAAGACAGGACAATTTCTATGGCTACACCTTC. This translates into CSVPQRQDNFYGYTF.

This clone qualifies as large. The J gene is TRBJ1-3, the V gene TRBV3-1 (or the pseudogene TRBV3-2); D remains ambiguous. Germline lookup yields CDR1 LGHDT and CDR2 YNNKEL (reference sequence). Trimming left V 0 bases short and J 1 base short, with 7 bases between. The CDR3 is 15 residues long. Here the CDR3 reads CASSQDRGSGNTIYF. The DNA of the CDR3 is TGTGCCAGCAGCCAAGATCGGGGTTCTGGAAACACCATATATTTT.

The CDR3 loop reads CASSLGRGLKAFF. CDR3 bases: TGTGCCAGCAGCTTAGGCAGGGGATTGAAAGCTTTCTTT. The rearrangement links TRBV7-3 to TRBJ1-1; maybe TRBD1 (6 bases). The V end lost 2 bases, the J end lost 9 bases, and 13 bases lay between the germline ends. The CDR3 length is 13 residues. The germline gives CDR1 SGHTA, CDR2 FQGTGA.

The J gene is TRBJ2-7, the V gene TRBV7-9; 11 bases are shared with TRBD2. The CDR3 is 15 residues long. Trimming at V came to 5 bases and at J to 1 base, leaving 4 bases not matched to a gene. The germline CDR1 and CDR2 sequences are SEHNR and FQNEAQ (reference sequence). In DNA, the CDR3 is TGTGCCAGCAGCCCTCTAGCGGGAGGTTCCTACGAGCAGTACTTC. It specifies CASSPLAGGSYEQYF.

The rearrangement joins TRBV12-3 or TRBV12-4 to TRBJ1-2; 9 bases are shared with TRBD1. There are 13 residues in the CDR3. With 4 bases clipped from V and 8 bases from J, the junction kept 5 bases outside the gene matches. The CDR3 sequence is CASSWTGARGYTF. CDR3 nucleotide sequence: TGTGCCAGCAGTTGGACAGGGGCTAGGGGCTACACCTTC.

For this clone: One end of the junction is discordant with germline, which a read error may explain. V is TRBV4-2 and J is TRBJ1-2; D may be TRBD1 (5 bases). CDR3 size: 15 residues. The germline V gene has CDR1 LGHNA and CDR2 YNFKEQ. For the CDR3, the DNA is TGTGCCAGCAGCCGACCTCTACAGGATAACGATGGCTACACCTTC. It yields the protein CASSRPLQDNDGYTF.

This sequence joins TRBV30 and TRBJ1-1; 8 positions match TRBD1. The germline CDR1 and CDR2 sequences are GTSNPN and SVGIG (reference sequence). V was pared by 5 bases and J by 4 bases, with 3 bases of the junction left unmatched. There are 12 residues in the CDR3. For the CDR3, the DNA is TGTGCCTGGCAGGGGGCTGGCACTGAAGCTTTCTTT. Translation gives CAWQGAGTEAFF.

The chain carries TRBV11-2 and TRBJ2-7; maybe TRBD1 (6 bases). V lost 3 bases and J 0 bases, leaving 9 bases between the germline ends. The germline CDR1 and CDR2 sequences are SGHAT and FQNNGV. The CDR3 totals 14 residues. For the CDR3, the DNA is TGTGCCAGCAGCTTGAGGGGACACTCCTACGAGCAGTACTTC. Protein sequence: CASSLRGHSYEQYF. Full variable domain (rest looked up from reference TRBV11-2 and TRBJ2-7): EAGVAQSPRYKIIEKRQSVAFWCNPISGHATLYWYQQILGQGPKLLIQFQNNGVVDDSQLPKDRFSAERLKGVDSTLKIQPAKLEDSAVYLCASSLRGHSYEQYFGPGTRLTVT.

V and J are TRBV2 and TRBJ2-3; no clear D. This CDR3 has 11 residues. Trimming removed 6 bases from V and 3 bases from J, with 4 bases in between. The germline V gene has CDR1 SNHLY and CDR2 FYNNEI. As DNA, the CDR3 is TGTGCCAGCAGCCTTACAGATACGCAGTATTTT. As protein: CASSLTDTQYF. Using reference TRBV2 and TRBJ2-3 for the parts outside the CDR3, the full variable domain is EPEVTQTPSHQVTQMGQEVILRCVPISNHLYFYWYRQILGQKVEFLVSFYNNEISEKSEIFDDQFSVERPDGSNFTLKIRSTKLEDSAMYFCASSLTDTQYFGPGTRLTVL.

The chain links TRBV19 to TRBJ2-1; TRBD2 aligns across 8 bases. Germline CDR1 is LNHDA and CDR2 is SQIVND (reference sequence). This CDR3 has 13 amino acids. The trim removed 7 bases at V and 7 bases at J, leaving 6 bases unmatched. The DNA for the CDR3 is TGTGCCAGTAAGGGACTAGGGTTTAATGAGCAGTTCTTC. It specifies CASKGLGFNEQFF.

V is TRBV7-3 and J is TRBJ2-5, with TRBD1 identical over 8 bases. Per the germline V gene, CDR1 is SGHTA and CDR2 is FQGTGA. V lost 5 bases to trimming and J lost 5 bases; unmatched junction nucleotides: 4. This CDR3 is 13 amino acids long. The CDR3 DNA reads TGTGCCAGCAGCCGGACAGGGAGGGAGACCCAGTACTTC. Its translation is CASSRTGRETQYF.